This TCR beta chain appears in the sequencing data of a study of blood T cell repertoires in COVID-19. In this sample, this clone turned up a few times. The sample contains more than one DNA sequence encoding this CDR3. Clones were sequenced by immunoSEQ multiplex PCR, and TCRdb holds only the in-frame ones, with some missing. The profile shows fewer than 300,000 clones, about four fifths of them singletons. The receptor comes from a human donor with COVID-19, enrolled during active disease. The donor label of this sample is uncertain. Sequences were obtained from peripheral blood.

CDR3 residues: CASSLSGVTEAFF. DNA for the CDR3: TGCGCCAGCAGCTTATCGGGGGTTACTGAAGCTTTCTTT. This chain links TRBV5-1 with TRBJ1-1; possible D gene TRBD1, 5 bases. Germline V CDR1 and CDR2: SGHRS, YFSETQ. V lost 2 bases and J lost 5, with 10 bases in between. The CDR3 runs 13 residues. Using reference TRBV5-1 and TRBJ1-1 for the parts outside the CDR3, the full variable domain is KAGVTQTPRYLIKTRGQQVTLSCSPISGHRSVSWYQQTPGQGLQFLFEYFSETQRNKGNFPGRFSGRQFSNSRSEMNVSTLELGDSALYLCASSLSGVTEAFFGQGTRLTVV.